The 6 T cell receptor beta chains listed next were all sequenced from one sample in a study of PD-1 blockade in classical Hodgkin lymphoma. Regarding time point: cycle 4 day 1 (C4D1), after 6 weeks of nivolumab. Each patient relapsed following autologous stem cell transplantation, and prior brentuximab vedotin exposure differed. Generated by immunoSEQ multiplex PCR, the TCRdb table keeps only in-frame clones and is missing some. The table shows more than 75,000 clones, with 90% to 95% occurring only once. This specimen consisted of peripheral blood mononuclear cells (PBMCs), obtained before the fourth cycle of nivolumab. The receptors stem from a human donor with classical Hodgkin lymphoma.

The chain carries TRBV12-2 and TRBJ1-5; the D call TRBD1 from the table was never checked on the DNA. TRBV12-2 is described as a pseudogene. The CDR3 has 19 amino acids. The CDR3 sequence: CASRLDINGQGWGDQPQHF. DNA for the CDR3: TGTGCAAGTCGCTTAGACATAAATGGACAGGGCTGGGGCGATCAGCCCCAGCATTTT.

The rearrangement joins TRBV7-6 to TRBJ2-1, with 8 bases fitting TRBD2. This CDR3 comprises 16 residues. Per the germline V gene, CDR1 is SGHVS and CDR2 is FNYEAQ. V shed 5 bases, J shed 2 bases, and the junction held 8 bases outside the gene matches. The CDR3 DNA sequence: TGTGCCAGCAGCCCCATGTGGCGGGGGGCCTACAATGAGCAGTTCTTC. Amino acid sequence: CASSPMWRGAYNEQFF. Full variable domain (rest looked up from reference TRBV7-6 and TRBJ2-1): GAGVSQSPRYKVTKRGQDVALRCDPISGHVSLYWYRQALGQGPEFLTYFNYEAQQDKSGLPNDRFSAERPEGSISTLTIQRTEQRDSAMYRCASSPMWRGAYNEQFFGPGTRLTVL.

J is TRBJ2-3 and V is TRBV27; D unresolved. This CDR3 spans 13 amino acids. The germline V gene encodes CDR1 MNHEY and CDR2 SMNVEV (reference sequence). The ends were cut back, 0 bases at V and 3 bases at J, with 4 bases in the middle. CDR3 region: CASSLSGTDTQYF. The CDR3 DNA is TGTGCCAGCAGTTTATCCGGGACAGATACGCAGTATTTT.

The chain has TRBV28 and TRBJ1-1; maybe TRBD1 (5 bases). Trimming removed 8 bases at V and 5 bases at J, with 12 bases between. The CDR3 extends over 12 amino acids. Germline CDR1 is MDHEN and CDR2 is SYDVKM. The CDR3 nucleotides are TGTGCCAGCGGGGCAGGATTGACTGAAGCTTTCTTT. Translated: CASGAGLTEAFF.

This chain uses TRBV5-5 with TRBJ2-7, with D possibly matching TRBD2 (5 bases). From germline, CDR1 is SGHKS and CDR2 YYEKEE (reference sequence). V gave up 0 bases and J gave up 1 base, with 14 bases separating them. The CDR3 extends over 16 amino acids. The CDR3 region is CASSLELSGVSYEQYF. In nucleotides, the CDR3 is TGTGCCAGCAGCTTGGAATTAAGCGGAGTTTCCTACGAGCAGTACTTC.

The CDR3 region has the DNA TGTGCCAGCCGCCGGACAGGGTATACTGAAGCTTTCTTT. As protein: CASRRTGYTEAFF. The J gene is TRBJ1-1, the V gene TRBV28, with 8 positions matching TRBD1. The CDR3 loop spans 13 amino acids. Germline V gives CDR1 MDHEN, CDR2 SYDVKM. V shed 8 bases, J shed 5 bases, and the junction held 7 bases outside the gene matches.